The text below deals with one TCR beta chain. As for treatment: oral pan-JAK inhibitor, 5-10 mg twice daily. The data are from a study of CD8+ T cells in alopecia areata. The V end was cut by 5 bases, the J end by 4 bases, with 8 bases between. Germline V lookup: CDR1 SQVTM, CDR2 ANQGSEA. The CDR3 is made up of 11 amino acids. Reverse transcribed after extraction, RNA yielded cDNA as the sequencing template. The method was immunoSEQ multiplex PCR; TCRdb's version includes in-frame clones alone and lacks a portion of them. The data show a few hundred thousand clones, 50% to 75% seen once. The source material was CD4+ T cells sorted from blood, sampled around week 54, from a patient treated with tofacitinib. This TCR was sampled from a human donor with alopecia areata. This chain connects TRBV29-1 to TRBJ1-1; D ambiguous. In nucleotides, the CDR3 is TGCAGCGTTTCTCGCTCCACTGAAGCTTTCTTT. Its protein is CSVSRSTEAFF.